The 26 T cell receptor beta chains reported below all come from one sample, sequenced in a study of T-cell memory formation after mild COVID-19. Using its own MiXCR run on the 5' RACE reads, TCRdb lists one record per CDR3 protein. The repertoire holds about 420,000 distinct CDR3 sequences, 20% to 30% seen once, with about an eighth in the top ten. Sequenced material: PBMCs or a T cell subset sorted from them (not recorded which). The receptors stem from an adult woman who had mild COVID-19 (a few samples of this study predate the infection). Cell type and time point are not known.

This clonotype was picked up one time. This chain links TRBV6-5 with TRBJ2-1; D ambiguous. The length of the CDR3 is 13 residues. Germline lookup yields CDR1 MNHEY and CDR2 SVGAGI. The V gene lost 5 bases and the J gene lost 5 bases, with 10 bases spanning the gap. The CDR3 coding sequence is TGTGCCAGCAGTCCCCCCGGTCACAATGAGCAGTTCTTC. Protein product: CASSPPGHNEQFF.

The J gene is TRBJ2-6, the V gene TRBV20-1; no clear D. V was shortened by 8 bases and J by 2 bases, with 7 bases between the two germline ends. The CDR3 is 12 amino acids. Germline-derived CDR1 and CDR2 are DFQATT and SNEGSKA (reference sequence). DNA of the CDR3: TGCAGTAGATGGGCTGGGGCCAACGTCCTGACTTTC. Protein: CSRWAGANVLTF.

V usage is TRBV25-1 and J usage is TRBJ2-1, with D unclear. The V end lost 2 bases, the J end lost 9 bases, and 11 bases lay between the germline ends. The CDR3 runs to 13 residues. The V gene's germline CDR1 is MGHDK and CDR2 SYGVNS. CDR3 bases: TGTGCCAGCAGTGAAAACGGCGCAGGTGAGCAGTTCTTC. Residues: CASSENGAGEQFF.

The V gene is TRBV6-6, the J gene TRBJ2-5, with D uncertain. The CDR3 has 12 amino acids. V was trimmed by 6 bases and J by 5 bases, leaving 10 bases between them. CDR1 MNHNY and CDR2 SVGAGI come from the germline V gene (reference sequence). The CDR3 sequence is CASSPGFETQYF. Written as DNA, the CDR3 is TGTGCCAGCAGCCCGGGCTTTGAGACCCAGTACTTC.

This chain connects TRBV6-2 or TRBV6-3 to TRBJ2-5; no firm D call. This CDR3 region has 11 residues. V was shortened by 8 bases and J by 4 bases, with 8 bases between the two germline ends. CDR1 MNHEY and CDR2 SVGEGT come from the germline V gene. The CDR3 sequence: CASATGETQYF. The CDR3 DNA reads as TGTGCCAGCGCAACCGGAGAGACCCAGTACTTC.

This chain joins TRBV12-3 or TRBV12-4 and TRBJ2-7; D ambiguous. The V end lost 1 base, the J end lost 9 bases, and 16 bases lay between the germline ends. This CDR3 is built from 14 residues. CDR3 coding DNA: TGTGCCAGCAGTTTAGAAGCAGGCCCCGCCGCGCAGTACTTC. Protein: CASSLEAGPAAQYF.

DNA for the CDR3: TGTGCCAGCTCACCAGGGACAGAGACCGGGGAGCTGTTTTTT. Protein product: CASSPGTETGELFF. V and J are TRBV18 and TRBJ2-2, with TRBD1 matching over 7 bases. CDR3 size: 14 residues. CDR1 and CDR2 from the germline V gene are KGHSH and LQKENI. V was pared by 2 bases and J by 5 bases, with 2 bases of the junction left unmatched.

This chain connects TRBV5-6 to TRBJ2-5, with 10 bases lining up with TRBD2. CDR1 is SGHDT and CDR2 is YYEEEE in the germline V gene. This CDR3 region has 16 residues. The V segment lost 4 bases and the J segment 0 bases; nucleotides outside the gene matches: 6. The CDR3 region is CASSTPGLAYQETQYF. Here the CDR3 DNA reads TGTGCCAGCAGCACGCCGGGACTAGCGTACCAAGAGACCCAGTACTTC.

This chain links TRBV7-9 with TRBJ2-7, with D hard to call. The CDR3 is 12 amino acids. Trimming pared 5 bases from V and 3 bases from J, leaving 8 bases between. In germline, CDR1 is SEHNR, CDR2 FQNEAQ (reference sequence). The CDR3 DNA follows: TGTGCCAGCAGCCGGGCCCTCTACGAGCAGTACTTC. It is translated as CASSRALYEQYF.

This clonotype has only a few counts. The rearrangement links TRBV6-4 to TRBJ2-1, with 11 bases lining up with TRBD1. CDR3 length equals 16 residues. The trim removed 5 bases at V and 8 bases at J, leaving 11 bases unmatched. In germline, CDR1 is MRHNA, CDR2 SNTAGT. CDR3 sequence (DNA): TGTGCCAGCAGTCGACCACCGGACAGGGGGCGGGATGAGCAGTTCTTC. Its translation: CASSRPPDRGRDEQFF.

The chain uses TRBV7-6 and TRBJ2-7; no firm D call. V lost 3 bases to trimming and J lost 7 bases, with 7 bases between them. The CDR3 spans 11 residues. CDR1 is SGHVS, CDR2 FNYEAQ, per germline. As DNA, the CDR3 is TGTGCCAGCAGCTTTGAAGGGGAGCAGTACTTC. It translates to CASSFEGEQYF.

The rearrangement joins TRBV11-2 to TRBJ1-2, with D unclear. The CDR3 runs to 14 residues. CDR1 is SGHAT, CDR2 FQNNGV, per germline. Deletions cut 0 bases from V and 7 bases from J, with 12 bases between. Here the CDR3 reads CASSLDHARSGYTF. The CDR3 DNA follows: TGTGCCAGCAGCTTAGATCACGCGCGTTCTGGCTACACCTTC.

This clonotype was seen a few times. The chain combines TRBV20-1 with TRBJ2-5, with TRBD2 matching 7 bases. V shed 3 bases, J shed 2 bases, and the junction held 12 bases outside the gene matches. The CDR3 contains 16 residues. Germline V lookup: CDR1 DFQATT, CDR2 SNEGSKA (reference sequence). The CDR3, as DNA: TGCAGTGCTAGTAGCCCTAGCGGACGTTTACAAGAGACCCAGTACTTC. It specifies CSASSPSGRLQETQYF.

The CDR3 loop reads CASSQGRGGQGIIYNEQFF. DNA for the CDR3: TGCGCCAGCAGCCAAGGGCGCGGTGGACAGGGGATAATCTACAATGAGCAGTTCTTC. The chain couples TRBV4-1 to TRBJ2-1, with 9 bases fitting TRBD1. The germline gives CDR1 MGHRA, CDR2 YSYEKL. This CDR3 region has 19 residues. V was clipped by 1 base and J by 3 bases; unmatched bases: 13.

At least ten counts were recorded for this clonotype. This sequence joins TRBV29-1 and TRBJ2-1; D unresolved. V lost 5 bases, J lost 8 bases, and 13 bases lay in between. Germline V lookup: CDR1 SQVTM, CDR2 ANQGSEA. The CDR3 runs 12 residues. The CDR3, as DNA: TGCAGCGTTCGTACAGACGCAGATGAGCAGTTCTTC. It is translated as CSVRTDADEQFF.

The chain combines TRBV30 with TRBJ2-2; D ambiguous. V was shortened by 3 bases and J by 6 bases, with 11 bases between the two germline ends. This CDR3 is 13 amino acids long. Per the germline V gene, CDR1 is GTSNPN and CDR2 is SVGIG (reference sequence). CDR3 region: CAWSQRVAGELFF. The CDR3 DNA sequence: TGTGCCTGGAGCCAAAGGGTAGCCGGGGAGCTGTTTTTT.

The CDR3 reads CASSLDPENTGELFF. Written as DNA, the CDR3 is TGTGCCAGCAGCTTAGATCCAGAAAACACCGGGGAGCTGTTTTTT. The chain employs TRBV7-8 and TRBJ2-2; D gene unclear. Per the germline V gene, CDR1 is SGHVS and CDR2 is FQNEAQ. V lost 1 base to trimming and J lost 2 bases, with 8 bases between them. This CDR3 comprises 15 residues.

This clonotype turned up a few times. This chain links TRBV12-5 with TRBJ1-1; D remains unclear. Germline V lookup: CDR1 LGHNT, CDR2 FRNRAP. The V end lost 6 bases, the J end lost 3 bases, and 5 bases lay between the germline ends. The CDR3 has 11 amino acids. As DNA, the CDR3 is TGTGCTAGTGGATTCGACACTGAAGCTTTCTTT. Translating gives CASGFDTEAFF.

This clonotype was observed a handful of times. The chain combines TRBV5-1 with TRBJ2-5; 9 positions match TRBD1. V gave up 0 bases and J gave up 2 bases; unmatched junction bases: 8. The CDR3 runs 17 residues. Germline V gene data show CDR1 as SGHRS and CDR2 as YFSETQ. The DNA for the CDR3 is TGCGCCAGCAGCTTGGTCGGACAGGGGAAGCGGCAAGAGACCCAGTACTTC. Translating it yields CASSLVGQGKRQETQYF.

The genes are TRBV27 and TRBJ2-7, with TRBD2 matching over 9 bases. V shed 3 bases, J shed 3 bases, and the junction held 0 bases outside the gene matches. In germline, CDR1 is MNHEY, CDR2 SMNVEV (reference sequence). The CDR3 extends over 13 amino acids. CDR3: CASSLTSGYEQYF. The CDR3 bases are TGTGCCAGCAGTTTGACTAGCGGCTACGAGCAGTACTTC.

This clonotype was found a few times. The rearrangement joins TRBV11-2 to TRBJ2-3; no definite D call. CDR3 size: 14 residues. Germline CDR1 SGHAT, CDR2 FQNNGV. V was cut by 1 base and J by 4 bases, with 9 bases left in between. The CDR3: CASSLAYGPDTQYF. In DNA form, the CDR3 reads TGTGCCAGCAGCTTAGCATACGGCCCAGATACGCAGTATTTT.

This clonotype has just a few counts. CDR3 DNA sequence: TGTGCCAGCGGGGAGAGAGGGAGGAACACCGGGGAGCTGTTTTTT. Its protein is CASGERGRNTGELFF. This chain joins TRBV6-5 and TRBJ2-2, with D possibly being TRBD2 (5 bases). With 8 bases removed from V and 1 base from J, the gap between germline ends came to 14 bases. Germline lookup yields CDR1 MNHEY and CDR2 SVGAGI. This CDR3 is built from 15 residues.

The rearrangement links TRBV18 to TRBJ2-7, with D possibly matching TRBD2 (6 bases). Trimming pared 5 bases from V and 0 bases from J, leaving 11 bases between. The CDR3 sequence is 14 residues long. Per the germline V gene, CDR1 is KGHSH and CDR2 is LQKENI. The DNA of the CDR3 is TGTGCCAGCTCATCCCGGGAGACCTCCTACGAGCAGTACTTC. It codes for CASSSRETSYEQYF. The full variable domain, with the rest looked up from reference TRBV18 and TRBJ2-7, is NAGVMQNPRHLVRRRGQEARLRCSPMKGHSHVYWYRQLPEEGLKFMVYLQKENIIDESGMPKERFSAEFPKEGPSILRIQQVVRGDSAAYFCASSSRETSYEQYFGPGTRLTVT.

This clonotype was counted only a few times. V gene TRBV5-1 combines with J gene TRBJ2-1; weak D call: TRBD1 (6 bases). This CDR3 is built from 13 residues. CDR1 is SGHRS and CDR2 is YFSETQ in the germline V gene. Trimming removed 4 bases from V and 14 bases from J, with 19 bases in between. In DNA form, the CDR3 reads TGCGCCAGCAGCCGTCATGAGACAGGAGAGGAGTTCTTC. Translating it yields CASSRHETGEEFF.

The chain uses TRBV5-1 and TRBJ2-3, with a possible D match to TRBD2 (7 bases). V lost 6 bases and J lost 2, with 16 bases in between. Germline V gene lookup returns CDR1 SGHRS and CDR2 YFSETQ. The CDR3 runs 15 residues. The CDR3 region is CASIEGGLSTDTQYF. CDR3 sequence (DNA): TGCGCCAGCATTGAGGGGGGGCTCTCCACAGATACGCAGTATTTT.

A few counts support this clonotype. The V gene is TRBV3-1, the J gene TRBJ2-7, with D possibly matching TRBD2 (6 bases). Per the germline V gene, CDR1 is LGHDT and CDR2 is YNNKEL (reference sequence). The CDR3 has 15 residues. Between the trimmed V and J ends, which lost 5 bases and 3 bases, there was a span of 17 bases. CDR3 sequence (DNA): TGTGCCAGCAGCTGGTACGGCGGGACGTTCTACGAGCAGTACTTC. This gives the protein CASSWYGGTFYEQYF.